These 19 T cell receptor beta chains were all obtained from the same sample, sequenced in a study of vaccination and CD4 T cells after COVID-19. Sample treatment: roughly ten-day PBMC culture with coronavirus spike peptide pools or control peptides (ViraFEST assay). Their specific antigens are unknown. Oncomine TCR Beta short-read sequencing was applied to DNA from cultured CD4+ T cells. From the PCR reads, TCRdb called clonotypes with MiXCR, one entry per CDR3 protein. The table records roughly 6,300 distinct CDR3 sequences, 25% to 40% of them present only once. The specimen was CD4+ T cells from blood, cultured in vitro, collected after SARS-CoV-2 vaccination. These receptors all stem from a human donor who had recovered from COVID-19.

The chain combines TRBV6-4 with TRBJ1-2; 9 nucleotides align to TRBD1. With V trimmed by 5 bases and J by 4 bases, 8 bases remained unmatched. The V gene's germline CDR1 is MRHNA and CDR2 SNTAGT. The CDR3 is 15 amino acids. The CDR3 nucleotides are TGTGCCAGCAGTCAGGGGGGGACAGGGCCCTATGGCTACACCTTC. Protein sequence: CASSQGGTGPYGYTF.

This clonotype was counted between two and nine times. This sequence joins TRBV11-3 and TRBJ2-1; 13 positions agree with TRBD2. The germline CDR1 and CDR2 sequences are SGHNT and YENEEA. The CDR3 consists of 15 residues. The ends lost 5 bases at V and 7 bases at J; junction bases unmatched: 5. CDR3 sequence: CASSKLAGGLNEQFF. The DNA for the CDR3 is TGTGCCAGCAGCAAACTAGCGGGGGGGTTGAATGAGCAGTTCTTC.

This clonotype was seen a handful of times. The J gene is TRBJ2-1, the V gene TRBV7-3; weak D call: TRBD2 (7 bases). V dropped 5 bases and J dropped 8 bases, with 22 bases sitting between them. The CDR3 consists of 16 residues. Germline V gene data show CDR1 as SGHTA and CDR2 as FQGTGA. The CDR3 DNA sequence: TGTGCCAGCAGCCCCAACTGGGGGGGCGGGCGCCATGAGCAGTTCTTC. This encodes CASSPNWGGGRHEQFF.

By its share, this clonotype is medium-sized. The genes are TRBV6-1 and TRBJ1-2, with 8 bases identical to TRBD1. This CDR3 has 15 residues. J lost 6 bases, V lost 5 bases, and 11 bases had no gene match. Germline V gene lookup returns CDR1 MNHNS and CDR2 SASEGT. CDR3 protein: CASSLTGGGPNGYTF. CDR3 coding DNA: TGTGCCAGCAGTCTCACAGGGGGAGGTCCGAATGGCTACACCTTC.

The sample holds a few counts of this clonotype. V is TRBV20-1 and J is TRBJ2-3; tentative D call: TRBD2 (5 bases). V shed 0 bases and J shed 4 bases, with 14 bases lying between them. The CDR3 loop spans 15 amino acids. CDR1 and CDR2 (germline): DFQATT, SNEGSKA (reference sequence). CDR3 in DNA: TGCAGTGCTAGAGATAGGCGAGCGGACGCAGATACGCAGTATTTT. Amino acids: CSARDRRADADTQYF.

By share, this clonotype counts as medium-sized. The chain carries TRBV7-8 and TRBJ1-2, with a tentative D call TRBD1 (6 bases). Trimming left V 8 bases short and J 5 bases short, with 18 bases between. The CDR3 consists of 14 residues. The germline V gene has CDR1 SGHVS and CDR2 FQNEAQ. The DNA of the CDR3 is TGTGCCAGCTCAGAGCGGGGGACACCGTATGGCTACACCTTC. Residues: CASSERGTPYGYTF.

The chain links TRBV5-8 to TRBJ2-7; 14 bases are a match to TRBD2. Germline CDR1 is SGHTS and CDR2 is YDEGEE. The CDR3 consists of 14 residues. V trimming: 0 bases; J trimming: 10 bases; junction bases outside the gene matches: 3. The CDR3 bases are TGTGCCAGCAGCTTGGGAGGGACTAGCGGGAGACAGTACTTC. This codes for CASSLGGTSGRQYF.

This clonotype appeared a few times. The rearrangement joins TRBV6-1 to TRBJ2-7; the match to TRBD1 covers 8 bases. The CDR3 spans 13 residues. Losses at the gene ends were 5 bases for V and 3 bases for J; bases not matched to a gene: 3. The germline V gene encodes CDR1 MNHNS and CDR2 SASEGT. The CDR3 DNA follows: TGTGCCAGCAGTAGGACAGGGATCTACGAGCAGTACTTC. This sequence encodes CASSRTGIYEQYF.

The chain couples TRBV19 to TRBJ1-5; no clear D gene. From germline, CDR1 is LNHDA and CDR2 SQIVND (reference sequence). This CDR3 has 15 amino acids. V lost 7 bases and J 0 bases, leaving 13 bases between the germline ends. The DNA for the CDR3 is TGTGCCAGTACTCGGGCGGCCTATAGCAATCAGCCCCAGCATTTT. Protein sequence: CASTRAAYSNQPQHF.

This CDR3 reads CSASDIRGDTEAFF. The CDR3 DNA reads as TGCAGTGCTAGTGATATAAGGGGTGACACTGAAGCTTTCTTT. The chain employs TRBV20-1 and TRBJ1-1, with TRBD1 as a possible D gene (5 bases). The V end was cut by 3 bases, the J end by 3 bases, with 14 bases between. Germline values: CDR1 DFQATT, CDR2 SNEGSKA (reference sequence). This CDR3 contains 14 residues.

This clonotype appeared a few times. This rearrangement joins TRBV7-2 to TRBJ2-1, with D tentatively TRBD2 (6 bases). The V end lost 5 bases, the J end lost 2 bases, and 10 bases lay between the germline ends. From germline, CDR1 is SGHTA and CDR2 FQGNSA. The length of the CDR3 is 14 residues. In DNA, the CDR3 is TGTGCCAGCAGCACGGGACTTCCCTACAATGAGCAGTTCTTC. Residues: CASSTGLPYNEQFF.

The J gene is TRBJ2-7, the V gene TRBV7-2; 10 nucleotides line up with TRBD1. The CDR3 runs to 16 residues. The trim removed 3 bases at V and 3 bases at J, leaving 8 bases unmatched. CDR1 is SGHTA and CDR2 is FQGNSA in the germline V gene. CDR3 DNA sequence: TGTGCCAGCAGCTTGGGTCCGGGACAGGGGCGCTACGAGCAGTACTTC. Its translation: CASSLGPGQGRYEQYF.

Relative to its sample, this clonotype is medium-sized (0.01 to 0.1%). The junction departs from germline at one end; a sequencing error may be responsible. V and J are TRBV7-6 and TRBJ2-5; D might be TRBD2 (5 bases). Germline values: CDR1 SGHVS, CDR2 FNYEAQ. The CDR3 has 17 amino acids. CDR3 sequence (DNA): TGTGCCAGCAGCTTAGATGGGGTATACGGGATGGAAGAGGCCCAGTACTTC. Translation gives CASSLDGVYGMEEAQYF. The full variable domain, rest sourced from reference TRBV7-6 and TRBJ2-5, is GAGVSQSPRYKVTKRGQDVALRCDPISGHVSLYWYRQALGQGPEFLTYFNYEAQQDKSGLPNDRFSAERPEGSISTLTIQRTEQRDSAMYRCASSLDGVYGMEEAQYFGPGTRLLVL.

This clonotype was found a few times. The genes are TRBV29-1 and TRBJ1-6; the match to TRBD1 covers 7 bases. The germline V gene has CDR1 SQVTM and CDR2 ANQGSEA. J gave up 7 bases and V 6 bases, and 6 bases lay outside the gene matches. This CDR3 is built from 13 residues. The CDR3 region has the DNA TGCAGCGTCAGACAGGGCGGGAATTCACCCCTCCACTTT. This sequence encodes CSVRQGGNSPLHF.

In this sample, this clonotype is large. This chain's CDR3 is CASSFGPLSPLHF. DNA of the CDR3: TGTGCCAGCAGCTTCGGGCCCCTCAGTCCCCTCCACTTT. J is TRBJ1-6 and V is TRBV7-2, with D uncertain. CDR1 and CDR2 (germline): SGHTA, FQGNSA. The CDR3 consists of 13 residues. V was pared by 3 bases and J by 13 bases, with 13 bases between.

This clonotype was seen only a few times. The V and J genes are TRBV28 and TRBJ1-3; TRBD1 might be the D (6 bases). V gave up 2 bases and J gave up 8 bases, with 19 bases separating them. The CDR3 has 16 residues. Germline loops: CDR1 MDHEN, CDR2 SYDVKM. This CDR3 is CASSLQYRERRDTIYF. CDR3 nucleotide sequence: TGTGCCAGCAGTTTACAGTACAGGGAAAGAAGGGACACCATATATTTT.

This clonotype showed up just a few times. V is TRBV6-1 and J is TRBJ1-5; 8 nucleotides agree with TRBD1. The CDR3 sequence is 12 residues long. J gave up 11 bases and V 8 bases, and 8 bases lay outside the gene matches. Germline V gene sequence: CDR1 MNHNS, CDR2 SASEGT. CDR3 protein: CASDRGPQSQHF. CDR3 DNA: TGTGCCAGCGACAGGGGTCCACAATCCCAGCATTTT.

The chain joins TRBV28 to TRBJ1-6; perhaps TRBD1 as D (6 bases). CDR3 length equals 15 residues. V dropped 5 bases and J dropped 8 bases, with 16 bases sitting between them. CDR1 is MDHEN and CDR2 is SYDVKM in the germline V gene. The CDR3 region has the DNA TGTGCCAGCAGTCGCACCGGGACACACGATTCACCCCTCCACTTT. It encodes CASSRTGTHDSPLHF.

This clonotype was recorded a few times. The V and J genes are TRBV7-9 and TRBJ2-3, with 10 bases fitting TRBD2. Per germline, CDR1 SEHNR and CDR2 FQNEAQ (reference sequence). This CDR3 is built from 13 residues. V was pared by 4 bases and J by 11 bases, with 6 bases of the junction left unmatched. For the CDR3, the DNA is TGTGCCAGCAGCTCCCCTAGCGGGAGAGAGCAGTATTTT. It encodes CASSSPSGREQYF.